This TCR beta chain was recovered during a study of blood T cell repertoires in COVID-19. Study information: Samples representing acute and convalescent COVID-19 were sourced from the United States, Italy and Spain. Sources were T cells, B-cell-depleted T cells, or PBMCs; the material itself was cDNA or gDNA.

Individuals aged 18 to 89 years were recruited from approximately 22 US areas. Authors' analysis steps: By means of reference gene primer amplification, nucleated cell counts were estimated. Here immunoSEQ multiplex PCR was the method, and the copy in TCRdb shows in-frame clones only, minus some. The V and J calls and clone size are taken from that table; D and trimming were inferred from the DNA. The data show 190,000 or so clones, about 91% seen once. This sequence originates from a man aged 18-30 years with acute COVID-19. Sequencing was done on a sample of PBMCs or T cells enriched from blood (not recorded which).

CDR3 in amino acids: CAWIGTGASRVNTEAFF. As DNA, the CDR3 is TGTGCCTGGATCGGGACAGGTGCCTCGAGGGTGAACACTGAAGCTTTCTTT. The V call is TRBV30, the J call TRBJ1-1; TRBD1 matches at 8 bases. The junction had 13 bases not matched to a gene; V was cut back by 4 bases and J by 0 bases. The CDR3 length is 17 residues. The V gene's germline CDR1 is GTSNPN and CDR2 SVGIG (reference sequence).